This T cell receptor (beta chain) was sequenced during a study of cytomegalovirus exposure and HLA in healthy donors. About the study: The roughly 110 validation repertoires were reported in a later analysis to have been generated on the same platform as the roughly 700 first-cohort repertoires. Study-level results: Listed as cytomegalovirus-associated were roughly 180 TCR beta chains. Confirmation was obtained in vitro that a few CMV-associated chains are specific for CMV antigens.

With regard to this clone: What it binds is unknown.

From the 120-subject validation cohort, which was separate from the roughly 670-subject first cohort, the donors were drawn. Libraries were prepared by immunoSEQ multiplex PCR; TCRdb keeps only in-frame clonotypes and omits some of them. The table records roughly 300,000 clones, roughly 85% of them present only once. This receptor was identified in a woman younger than 35 in good health and CMV-seronegative. The sequencing input was PBMCs.

DNA for the CDR3: TGTGCCAGCAGTTTTGTAGGGACAGGGACCTACGAGCAGTACTTC. Translation: CASSFVGTGTYEQYF. V is TRBV28 and J is TRBJ2-7; 9 nucleotides line up with TRBD1. J was trimmed by 2 bases and V by 3 bases; bases with no gene match: 5. Germline V gene sequence: CDR1 MDHEN, CDR2 SYDVKM. The CDR3 spans 15 residues.